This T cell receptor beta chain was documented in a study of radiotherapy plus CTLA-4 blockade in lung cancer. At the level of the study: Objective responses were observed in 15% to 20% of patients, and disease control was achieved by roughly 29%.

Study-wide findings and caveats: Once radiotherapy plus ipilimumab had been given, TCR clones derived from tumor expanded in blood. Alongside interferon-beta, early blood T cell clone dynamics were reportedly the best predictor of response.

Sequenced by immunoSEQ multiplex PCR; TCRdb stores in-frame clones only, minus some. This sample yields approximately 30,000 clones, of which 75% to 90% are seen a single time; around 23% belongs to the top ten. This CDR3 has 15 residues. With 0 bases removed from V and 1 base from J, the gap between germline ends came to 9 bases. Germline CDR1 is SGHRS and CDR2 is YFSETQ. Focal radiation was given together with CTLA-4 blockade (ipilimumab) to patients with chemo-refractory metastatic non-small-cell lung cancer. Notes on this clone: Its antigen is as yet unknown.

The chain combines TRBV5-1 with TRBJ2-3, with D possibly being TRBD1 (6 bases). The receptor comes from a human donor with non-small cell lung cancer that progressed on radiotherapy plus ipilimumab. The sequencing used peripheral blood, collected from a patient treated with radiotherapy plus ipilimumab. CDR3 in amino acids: CASSLGRGGTDTQYF. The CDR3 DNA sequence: TGCGCCAGCAGCTTGGGCAGGGGCGGCACAGATACGCAGTATTTT.